This TCR beta chain comes out of a study of breast tumors, draining lymph nodes, adjacent tissues. CDR3 length equals 14 residues. The V gene end was trimmed by 2 bases and the J gene end by 6 bases; junction bases not matched to a gene: 6. Looked up from germline, CDR1 is LGHNA and CDR2 is YNFKEQ. TCRdb reanalysed the multiplex PCR reads using MiXCR and keeps one entry per CDR3 protein. The table has some 130,000 distinct CDR3 sequences, roughly 21% seen once. This clonotype came up many times. Breast cancer patients provided tissue from their axillary draining lymph nodes. Sample: axillary lymph node tissue. The clonotype originates from a female donor with breast cancer. Some clones in this sample may be carry-over from other donors' samples. The chain couples TRBV4-2 to TRBJ2-7, with 8 bases that match TRBD1. This CDR3 reads CASSQSGTGGEQYF. The CDR3, as DNA: TGTGCCAGCAGCCAAAGCGGAACAGGGGGCGAGCAGTACTTC.